This is a list of T cell receptor beta chains from one sample in a study of cytomegalovirus exposure and HLA in healthy donors. Here immunoSEQ multiplex PCR was the method, and the copy in TCRdb shows in-frame clones only, minus some. In the table there are over 75,000 clones, 85% of which are singletons. The sequencing input was PBMCs. Receptor source: a man aged 18 to 35 in good health and CMV-seropositive. Each CDR3 is given with its conserved first and last residue. Fields, in order: CDR3 protein, CDR3 DNA, clone size, V gene, D gene, J gene. A D gene is named only where the DNA matches it firmly. Size is omitted from some rows. Given values are once, few, many or a class for expanded clones.

CDR3 protein: CASSPAGTGSTGELFF
CDR3 DNA: TGTGCCAGCAGCCCAGCCGGGACAGGGAGCACCGGGGAGCTGTTTTTT
clone size: few
V gene: TRBV5-4
D gene: TRBD1
J gene: TRBJ2-2

CDR3 protein: CASSLGQLSGANVLTF
CDR3 DNA: TGTGCCAGCAGTTTAGGGCAGCTCTCTGGGGCCAACGTCCTGACTTTC
clone size: -
V gene: TRBV28
D gene: -
J gene: TRBJ2-6

CDR3 protein: CASSLEASGRWAQYF
CDR3 DNA: TGTGCCAGCAGCTTAGAGGCTAGCGGGAGGTGGGCCCAGTACTTC
clone size: -
V gene: TRBV11-2
D gene: TRBD2
J gene: TRBJ2-5

CDR3 protein: CASSYLGGVPNEKLFF
CDR3 DNA: TGTGCCAGCAGTTACTTGGGAGGAGTTCCTAATGAAAAACTGTTTTTT
clone size: -
V gene: TRBV6-6
D gene: -
J gene: TRBJ1-4

CDR3 protein: CASSVGSGPTGTQYF
CDR3 DNA: TGTGCCAGCAGCGTAGGTAGCGGACCCACGGGTACGCAGTATTTT
clone size: -
V gene: TRBV9
D gene: -
J gene: TRBJ2-3

CDR3 protein: CASSEYSYGYTF
CDR3 DNA: TGTGCCAGCAGTGAGTACAGCTATGGCTACACCTTC
clone size: -
V gene: TRBV25-1
D gene: -
J gene: TRBJ1-2

CDR3 protein: CASSSGTSGGSGETQYF
CDR3 DNA: TGTGCCAGCAGTTCGGGGACTAGCGGGGGAAGTGGTGAGACCCAGTACTTC
clone size: -
V gene: TRBV27
D gene: TRBD2
J gene: TRBJ2-5

CDR3 protein: CSVQAFNTEAFF
CDR3 DNA: TGCAGCGTTCAAGCCTTTAACACTGAAGCTTTCTTT
clone size: few
V gene: TRBV29-1
D gene: -
J gene: TRBJ1-1

CDR3 protein: CASTIGDAGYTF
CDR3 DNA: TGTGCCAGTACTATCGGAGACGCTGGCTACACCTTC
clone size: -
V gene: TRBV19
D gene: -
J gene: TRBJ1-2

CDR3 protein: CASSPRTGTGNEQFF
CDR3 DNA: TGTGCCAGCAGCCCTCGGACAGGGACGGGCAATGAGCAGTTCTTC
clone size: -
V gene: TRBV9
D gene: TRBD1
J gene: TRBJ2-1

CDR3 protein: CASSYLSSQGTETQYF
CDR3 DNA: TGTGCCAGCAGTTACTTATCTTCTCAGGGAACAGAGACCCAGTACTTC
clone size: -
V gene: TRBV6-5
D gene: -
J gene: TRBJ2-5

CDR3 protein: CASSLGQGVDEQYF
CDR3 DNA: TGCGCCAGCAGCTTGGGACAGGGGGTCGACGAGCAGTACTTC
clone size: -
V gene: TRBV5-1
D gene: TRBD1
J gene: TRBJ2-7

CDR3 protein: CASSTGETQYF
CDR3 DNA: TGTGCCAGCAGTACGGGAGAGACCCAGTACTTC
clone size: -
V gene: TRBV27
D gene: -
J gene: TRBJ2-5

CDR3 protein: CASSMTGNNEQFF
CDR3 DNA: TGTGCCAGCAGCATGACAGGGAACAATGAGCAGTTCTTC
clone size: -
V gene: TRBV5-4
D gene: TRBD1
J gene: TRBJ2-1

CDR3 protein: CASSYPGGSNEQFF
CDR3 DNA: TGTGCCAGCAGTTACCCGGGGGGGAGCAATGAGCAGTTCTTC
clone size: -
V gene: TRBV27
D gene: TRBD2
J gene: TRBJ2-1

CDR3 protein: CASSRAWDRISGANVLTF
CDR3 DNA: TGTGCCAGCAGCCGAGCGTGGGACAGAATCTCTGGGGCCAACGTCCTGACTTTC
clone size: -
V gene: TRBV4-2
D gene: TRBD1
J gene: TRBJ2-6

CDR3 protein: CASSRSGQPLSGNTIYF
CDR3 DNA: TGTGCCAGCAGCCGATCGGGACAGCCTCTCTCTGGAAACACCATATATTTT
clone size: -
V gene: TRBV7-2
D gene: TRBD1
J gene: TRBJ1-3

CDR3 protein: CASSEPGEPYEQYF
CDR3 DNA: TGTGCCAGCAGTGAGCCAGGGGAGCCCTACGAGCAGTACTTC
clone size: -
V gene: TRBV6-1
D gene: -
J gene: TRBJ2-7

CDR3 protein: CASSIRGLNTEAFF
CDR3 DNA: TGTGCCAGCTCAATCAGGGGGCTTAACACTGAAGCTTTCTTT
clone size: few
V gene: TRBV18
D gene: TRBD1
J gene: TRBJ1-1

CDR3 protein: CASSEGGGPYEQYF
CDR3 DNA: TGCGCCAGCAGTGAGGGGGGGGGCCCCTACGAGCAGTACTTC
clone size: -
V gene: TRBV10-1
D gene: -
J gene: TRBJ2-7

CDR3 protein: CARSSSGLAGGNSGANVLTF
CDR3 DNA: TGTGCCAGAAGCTCGTCCGGATTAGCGGGAGGGAACTCTGGGGCCAACGTCCTGACTTTC
clone size: -
V gene: TRBV5-3
D gene: TRBD2
J gene: TRBJ2-6

CDR3 protein: CASSLARPEKLFF
CDR3 DNA: TGTGCCAGCAGCTTAGCGCGTCCAGAAAAACTGTTTTTT
clone size: -
V gene: TRBV7-9
D gene: -
J gene: TRBJ1-4

CDR3 protein: CASSRRQGASYTEAFF
CDR3 DNA: TGTGCCAGCAGCCGCAGACAGGGGGCGTCTTACACTGAAGCTTTCTTT
clone size: -
V gene: TRBV4-2
D gene: TRBD1
J gene: TRBJ1-1

CDR3 protein: CASSNQDRITRNTEAFF
CDR3 DNA: TGTGCCAGCAGTAACCAGGACAGGATAACTCGGAACACTGAAGCTTTCTTT
clone size: -
V gene: TRBV27
D gene: TRBD1
J gene: TRBJ1-1

CDR3 protein: CASSPSTNEKLFF
CDR3 DNA: TGCGCCAGCAGCCCCTCAACTAATGAAAAACTGTTTTTT
clone size: -
V gene: TRBV5-1
D gene: -
J gene: TRBJ1-4

CDR3 protein: CASSLSGNQPQHF
CDR3 DNA: TGTGCCAGCAGTTTATCCGGCAATCAGCCCCAGCATTTT
clone size: -
V gene: TRBV27
D gene: -
J gene: TRBJ1-5

CDR3 protein: CASSWSVEQGNQPQHF
CDR3 DNA: TGTGCCAGTAGTTGGAGTGTCGAACAGGGTAATCAGCCCCAGCATTTT
clone size: -
V gene: TRBV19
D gene: -
J gene: TRBJ1-5

CDR3 protein: CAWRVAGGNTGELFF
CDR3 DNA: TGTGCCTGGAGGGTGGCGGGAGGGAACACCGGGGAGCTGTTTTTT
clone size: -
V gene: TRBV30
D gene: TRBD2
J gene: TRBJ2-2

CDR3 protein: CASILVTGTYEQYF
CDR3 DNA: TGTGCCAGCATTCTTGTGACAGGGACCTACGAGCAGTACTTC
clone size: -
V gene: TRBV2
D gene: TRBD1
J gene: TRBJ2-7

CDR3 protein: CASMRGNQPQHF
CDR3 DNA: TGTGCCAGTATGAGGGGGAATCAGCCCCAGCATTTT
clone size: once
V gene: TRBV19
D gene: -
J gene: TRBJ1-5

CDR3 protein: CSVGGGGSYNEQFF
CDR3 DNA: TGCAGCGTTGGAGGCGGGGGCTCCTACAATGAGCAGTTCTTC
clone size: -
V gene: TRBV29-1
D gene: TRBD2
J gene: TRBJ2-1